This entry features one T cell receptor (beta chain) sequence. Its antigen remains undetermined. Per-base quality was not reported, and no clone a single base away is much larger than it. Ficoll-Paque density gradient centrifugation was used to isolate PBMCs. The sample originates from a study of T-cell memory formation after mild COVID-19 (dated by TCRdb to the early 2020s). Background for the entire study: Most TCR sequence clusters were specific to one of the two donors. The cohort comprised two young, previously healthy adult volunteers, one female and one male. In a couple of donors, T-cell clones that expanded and contracted after mild COVID-19 were followed by sequencing TCRalpha and TCRbeta repertoires longitudinally.

TCRdb names Illumina NovaSeq 6000 as the instrument used. Using 5'RACE with constant-segment primers, TCRalpha and TCRbeta cDNA libraries were constructed, with sample barcodes and unique molecular identifiers added in the process. Trizol reagent was used to extract RNA from every sample. Libraries were amplified in two PCR steps, with a second sample barcode and Illumina TruSeq adapters added in the second step. Sequencing of libraries was performed on an Illumina NovaSeq with 2 x 150 bp paired-end reads. The paper's data handling went like this. With migec v1.2.7, reads were demultiplexed and then collapsed into UMI-guided consensus sequences. Using mixcr v2.1.11, the UMI consensuses were aligned to TRA and TRB V and J templates and assembled into clonotypes. A clonotype was counted as expanded or contracted only if both edgeR and NoisET called the change significant, with noise models trained on biological replicates. edgeR calls used a false discovery rate-adjusted p below 0.01 and a log2 fold-change threshold of 1. As an exploratory analysis of dynamics, max-normalized trajectories of the 1000 most abundant clonotypes were examined by PCA with hierarchical clustering. Each responding clone was given a CD4 or CD8 phenotype based on the CD4+ and CD8+ repertoires, which had been sequenced separately. Starting from the raw public reads, TCRdb applied fastp trimming at Q25, assembled clones with MiXCR and retained in-frame beta chains. Rows with one shared CDR3 protein collapse into an entry with the most common genes and DNA. These V and J calls rely on TCRdb rather than the paper's analysis. This sample is represented by about 340,000 distinct CDR3 sequences; roughly 13% of them were singletons. The top ten clonotypes cover 20% to 25% of the sample.

Broad study findings and their caveats: Contracting CD4+ clones appeared mostly in the CM and EM memory subsets, whereas CD8+ clones were enriched in EMRA. SARS-CoV-2 specificity of the second-wave clones peaking on day 37 was not confirmed. Some responding clones were detected in pre-infection memory, which suggested that pre-existing cross-reactive memory T cells had joined the SARS-CoV-2 response. Clones contracting from day 15 to 85 had balanced CD4/CD8 phenotypes, while a second wave expanding from day 15 to 37 was biased towards CD4+. The study included only a couple of mild cases, and larger cohorts that include severe cases with pre-infection samples were judged to be necessary.

The sample consisted of PBMCs or a T cell subset sorted from them (not recorded which). The origin of this receptor is a man aged 18 to 30 who had mild COVID-19 (a few samples of this study predate the infection). The sample titles of this study are shuffled in the database, so cell type and time point are left out; the donor was told from shared clones.

CDR3 loop: CASSQDELRGEQYV. The nucleotide sequence reads TGTGCCAGCAGCCAAGACGAGTTACGGGGCGAGCAGTACGTC. The sequence is built from TRBV3-1 and TRBJ2-7, and TRBD2 may be the D gene, going by 5 matching bases. Spanning cysteine to valine, the CDR3 consists of 14 amino acids. The retained sequence is limited to the CDR3, 42 bases, with the frame set at the first base. The junction carries 12 bases between V and J, which are trimmed by 0 bases and 6 bases respectively. CDR1 and CDR2 (LGHDT, YNNKEL) derive from the germline V gene (reference sequence).